This TCR beta chain was found in a study of identical twins. Study-wide results and limits: Cord blood's abundant beta clonotypes had fewer insertions, unlike memory repertoires.

Only healthy Caucasians were enrolled as donors. A universal primer site was added by template switching, and unique molecular identifiers were carried by the cDNA. From the 5' RACE reads, TCRdb called clonotypes with MiXCR, one entry per CDR3 protein. The table includes 410,000 or so distinct CDR3 sequences, around a sixth detected once. This clonotype has just one count. Its antigen is as yet unknown. A much larger clone is a single base away; this may be a read error. What was sequenced was naive T cells sorted from blood. The sequence was collected from a man between 50 and 59 years old in good health.

The CDR3 region has the DNA TGCGCCAGCAGCTTGTCAGGGGATTATAATCCACCCCTCCACTTT. It translates to CASSLSGDYNPPLHF. This chain connects TRBV5-1 to TRBJ1-6; D is perhaps TRBD1 (6 bases). The CDR3 spans 15 residues. Looked up from germline, CDR1 is SGHRS and CDR2 is YFSETQ.